These 7 T cell receptor beta chains share one sample of origin, sequenced in a study of T cell clonotyping in hematopoietic cell transplantation. Using immunoSEQ multiplex PCR, the repertoire was profiled, and TCRdb retains in-frame clones only, with some absent. The data show 30,000 to 45,000 clones, 88% seen once. The source material was peripheral blood mononuclear cells. These receptors all come from a woman between 40 and 55 years old in good health. Some clones in this sample may be carry-over from other donors' samples.

The rearrangement uses TRBV30 and TRBJ1-2, with D hard to call. CDR3 length: 13 residues. Germline-derived CDR1 and CDR2 are GTSNPN and SVGIG (reference sequence). The V end lost 2 bases, the J end lost 12 bases, and 19 bases lay between the germline ends. In DNA form, the CDR3 reads TGTGCCTGGAGTTTGGGCACCGGCCTATTCCACACCTTC. Its protein is CAWSLGTGLFHTF.

The rearrangement links TRBV7-2 to TRBJ1-1; unclear D gene. Trimming cost V 1 base and J 1 base, with 10 bases left between them. Looked up from germline, CDR1 is SGHTA and CDR2 is FQGNSA. The CDR3 length is 15 residues. CDR3 bases: TGTGCCAGCAGCTTAGGGTACGATTGGAACACTGAAGCTTTCTTT. This translates into CASSLGYDWNTEAFF.

This chain links TRBV5-1 with TRBJ1-2, with D unresolved. This CDR3 region has 14 residues. Germline V gives CDR1 SGHRS, CDR2 YFSETQ. V lost 1 base, J lost 4 bases, and 11 bases lay in between. CDR3 region: CASSLSGQSYGYTF. The DNA for the CDR3 is TGCGCCAGCAGCTTGTCCGGCCAATCCTATGGCTACACCTTC.

The rearrangement joins TRBV5-1 to TRBJ1-1, with D possibly being TRBD1 (5 bases). The CDR3 covers 15 residues. Germline V gene lookup returns CDR1 SGHRS and CDR2 YFSETQ. V shed 0 bases and J shed 1 base, with 10 bases lying between them. The CDR3 coding sequence is TGCGCCAGCAGCTTGGAATCCGGGGCGAACACTGAAGCTTTCTTT. Its translation: CASSLESGANTEAFF. The entire variable domain, with the rest obtained from reference TRBV5-1 and TRBJ1-1, is as follows: KAGVTQTPRYLIKTRGQQVTLSCSPISGHRSVSWYQQTPGQGLQFLFEYFSETQRNKGNFPGRFSGRQFSNSRSEMNVSTLELGDSALYLCASSLESGANTEAFFGQGTRLTVV.

The rearrangement uses TRBV11-2 and TRBJ2-2; D is possibly TRBD1 (6 bases). V lost 8 bases and J 2 bases, leaving 12 bases between the germline ends. The CDR3 length is 14 residues. In germline, CDR1 is SGHAT, CDR2 FQNNGV. CDR3 residues: CASASGHNTGELFF. The DNA of the CDR3 is TGTGCCAGCGCTTCGGGACATAACACCGGGGAGCTGTTTTTT.

In this sample, this clone turned up a few times. This rearrangement joins TRBV30 to TRBJ2-2, with D uncertain. Germline CDR1 is GTSNPN and CDR2 is SVGIG (reference sequence). The CDR3 length is 14 residues. V lost 5 bases and J 0 bases, leaving 10 bases between the germline ends. CDR3: CAWATAPNTGELFF. The CDR3 DNA follows: TGTGCCTGGGCGACGGCCCCGAACACCGGGGAGCTGTTTTTT.

The chain is built from TRBV7-2 and TRBJ2-3; 8 bases match TRBD2. The V gene end was trimmed by 1 base and the J gene end by 0 bases; junction bases not matched to a gene: 3. This CDR3 is built from 16 residues. Germline lookup yields CDR1 SGHTA and CDR2 FQGNSA. The CDR3 loop reads CASSLGPGGSTDTQYF. In DNA form, the CDR3 reads TGTGCCAGCAGCTTAGGGCCGGGGGGGAGCACAGATACGCAGTATTTT.